This TCR beta chain was obtained from a study of blood T cell repertoires in COVID-19 (dated by TCRdb to 2018 to 2020). A note on the overall study: The collaborator samples originated in the United States, Italy and Spain and spanned the acute and convalescent phases of COVID-19. The prospective study material was composed of cDNA or gDNA derived from T cells, B-cell-depleted T cells, or PBMCs. The dataset comprised deeply sampled blood TCRbeta repertoires from subjects exposed to, actively infected with, or recovered from COVID-19. The repertoires were made available in a free public database intended to serve as a resource for research on the immune response to SARS-CoV-2. The samples were drawn from two sources: the first 160 participants of the ongoing ImmuneRACE study, and 950 to 1,500 subjects contributed by 6 global collaborators. Nearly every sample came with metadata listing a de-identified subject ID, COVID-19 status, age in years and sex. Where HLA class I and class II types were available, the types were taken from metadata supplied by the sample provider, not from assay-based typing. The paper as a whole reports these results and caveats: How much clinical and demographic metadata was included differed by source and by participant, and the metadata was provided uncurated.

Whole blood was collected in K2EDTA tubes by collaborating institutions according to the institutions' own protocols. Collaborator samples were shipped for TCRbeta analysis as frozen whole blood, isolated PBMCs, or DNA extracted from either sample type. The CDR1 and CDR2 encoded by the germline V gene are SGHTA and FQGNSA. Taken from cysteine to phenylalanine, the CDR3 has 14 residues. Only the CDR3 DNA stays, 42 bases, in frame from base 1. The V and J ends are trimmed by 1 base and 4 bases, leaving 8 bases between them. As concerns this clone: No antigen is known for it. Base qualities were left out, and no much larger clone turns up one base away.

The immunoSEQ Assay, a bias-controlled multiplex PCR, was used to amplify TCRbeta CDR3 regions from genomic DNA. The original methods were these. Nucleated cell counts per sample were estimated from amplification of reference gene primers within the assay. To quantify the absolute abundance of each unique TCRbeta CDR3 rearrangement, sequence reads were collapsed and filtered. For each sample, productive Simpson clonality was calculated by taking the square root of Simpson's diversity index across productive rearrangements. This is the immuneACCESS table as TCRdb keeps it, with only in-frame sequences that have V and J called. A part of the clones is gone; compared with another copy, unresolved V genes explain less than half, and the rest is unexplained. V and J calls and clone size are copied from that table; D and trimming were computed from the DNA. This sample comprises around 97,000 clones, approximately 90% of them detected only once. The ten largest clonotypes hold 15% of the sample.

Sequencing was performed on peripheral blood. The clonotype originates from a human donor in a cohort sampled during active COVID-19. The V and J segments used are TRBV7-2 and TRBJ2-1, with the D segment identity uncertain. The CDR3 protein sequence reads: CASSLGLEYNEQFF. The DNA sequence is as follows: TGTGCCAGCAGCTTAGGGCTAGAGTACAATGAGCAGTTCTTC. Full variable domain (CDR3 extended with the reference TRBV7-2 and TRBJ2-1 proteins): GAGVSQSPSNKVTEKGKDVELRCDPISGHTALYWYRQSLGQGLEFLIYFQGNSAPDKSGLPSDRFSAERTGGSVSTLTIQRTQQEDSAVYLCASSLGLEYNEQFFGPGTRLTVL.